The 2 T cell receptor beta chains given below trace back to one sample, sequenced in a study of identifying expanded T cells in peripheral blood. Clones were sequenced by immunoSEQ multiplex PCR, and TCRdb holds only the in-frame ones, with some missing. The sample consists of about 90,000 clones, roughly 86% of them appearing once. Input material: blood. These receptors all stem from a person aged 18 to 70 in good health.

This chain uses TRBV7-3 with TRBJ2-3; no firm D call. Trimming shortened V by 5 bases and J by 2 bases, and 5 bases separated the two germline ends. The germline CDR1 and CDR2 sequences are SGHTA and FQGTGA. The CDR3 extends over 12 amino acids. The CDR3 protein is CASSQYTDTQYF. The CDR3, as DNA: TGTGCCAGCAGCCAGTACACAGATACGCAGTATTTT.

DNA of the CDR3: TGTGCCCGACAAAGGGATGTCGGCACCGGGGAGCTGTTTTTT. This translates into CARQRDVGTGELFF. The V and J genes are TRBV7-9 and TRBJ2-2; no clear D. The CDR3 extends over 14 amino acids. The V gene lost 11 bases and the J gene lost 4 bases, with 17 bases spanning the gap. The germline V gene encodes CDR1 SEHNR and CDR2 FQNEAQ (reference sequence).